Included here is one T cell receptor beta chain sequence, with context. In the original processing: Reference gene primers were amplified, and this amplification served to estimate nucleated cell counts. The table came from immunoSEQ multiplex PCR; TCRdb's copy has only in-frame clones and leaves some out. The V and J calls and clone size come from that table; D and trimming were worked out from the DNA. The sample comprises 280,000 or so clones, around 88% of which are singletons, and approximately 6.6% rests with the top ten. Trimming cost V 5 bases and J 5 bases, with 13 bases left between them. This CDR3 has 13 residues. Germline lookup yields CDR1 SGHRS and CDR2 YFSETQ. These data come from a study of blood T cell repertoires in COVID-19. On the study more broadly: Acute and convalescent COVID-19 specimens originated in the United States, Italy and Spain. PBMCs, B-cell-depleted T cells, or T cells provided the cDNA or gDNA that made up the material.

Sequencing was done on a sample of peripheral blood. The clonotype originates from a woman under 40 who had recovered from COVID-19. The gene calls are TRBV5-1 and TRBJ2-5; perhaps TRBD1 as D (5 bases). The CDR3 is CASRVQPGETQYF. The DNA of the CDR3 is TGCGCCAGCAGAGTACAGCCAGGGGAGACCCAGTACTTC.